This T cell receptor beta chain originates from a study of vaccination effects on CD4 cells after COVID-19. The repertoire was sequenced with immunoSEQ multiplex PCR; TCRdb's copy has only in-frame clones and lacks some. The top ten clones hold 4% to 4.5% of a sample with around 35,000 clones, 65% to 70% of them seen once. Concerning this clone: Its antigen remains unidentified.

Cultured cells yielded isolated CD4+ T cells after 10 days. The material sequenced was CD4+ T cells from PBMCs cultured without peptide, taken before COVID-19 vaccination. The clonotype originates from a human donor who received a COVID-19 vaccine.

The CDR3 loop is CASRRGQGTEAFF. In nucleotides, the CDR3 is TGTGCCAGCAGGCGAGGACAGGGCACTGAAGCTTTCTTT. The J gene is TRBJ1-1, the V gene TRBV7-9; 8 bases agree with TRBD1. From germline, CDR1 is SEHNR and CDR2 FQNEAQ (reference sequence). The CDR3 extends over 13 amino acids. Trimming removed 6 bases from V and 4 bases from J; junction bases left unmatched: 4. Variable domain in full (rest from reference TRBV7-9 and TRBJ1-1): DTGVSQNPRHKITKRGQNVTFRCDPISEHNRLYWYRQTLGQGPEFLTYFQNEAQLEKSRLLSDRFSAERPKGSFSTLEIQRTEQGDSAMYLCASRRGQGTEAFFGQGTRLTVV.